This TCR beta chain was found in a study of T cells in Graves' hyperthyroidism and ophthalmopathy. Study-level findings and limits: Blood also showed most of the thyroid clonotypes that were expanded above 0.001. Ophthalmopathy was model-predicted a median around seven months pre-onset. Ophthalmopathy and stable hyperthyroidism were told apart by a 13 V-J model.

It was uncontrolled infection, other autoimmune disease, pregnancy or lactation that excluded patients. From RNA transcripts, TCR beta CDR3 regions were amplified. The HTBI primer set was used in a first-round RT-PCR of the TCR CDR3. TCRdb redid the calling of the multiplex PCR reads with MiXCR, one entry per CDR3 protein. The data show about 360,000 distinct CDR3 sequences, with roughly 25% seen just once and about 73% held by the top ten. CDR1 and CDR2 (germline): DFQATT, SNEGSKA (reference sequence). V was trimmed by 2 bases and J by 1 base, leaving 15 bases between them. CDR3 length: 16 residues. To note about this clonotype: As yet, its antigen is unknown.

The sequencing input was blood. The TCR was taken from a man between 45 and 60 years old with Graves' hyperthyroidism. The chain has TRBV20-1 and TRBJ1-5; D perhaps matches TRBD1 (5 bases). As DNA, the CDR3 is TGCAGTGCTAGAATAGGGAGGGGAGGAAGCAATCAGCCCCAGCATTTT. Translated, it gives CSARIGRGGSNQPQHF.